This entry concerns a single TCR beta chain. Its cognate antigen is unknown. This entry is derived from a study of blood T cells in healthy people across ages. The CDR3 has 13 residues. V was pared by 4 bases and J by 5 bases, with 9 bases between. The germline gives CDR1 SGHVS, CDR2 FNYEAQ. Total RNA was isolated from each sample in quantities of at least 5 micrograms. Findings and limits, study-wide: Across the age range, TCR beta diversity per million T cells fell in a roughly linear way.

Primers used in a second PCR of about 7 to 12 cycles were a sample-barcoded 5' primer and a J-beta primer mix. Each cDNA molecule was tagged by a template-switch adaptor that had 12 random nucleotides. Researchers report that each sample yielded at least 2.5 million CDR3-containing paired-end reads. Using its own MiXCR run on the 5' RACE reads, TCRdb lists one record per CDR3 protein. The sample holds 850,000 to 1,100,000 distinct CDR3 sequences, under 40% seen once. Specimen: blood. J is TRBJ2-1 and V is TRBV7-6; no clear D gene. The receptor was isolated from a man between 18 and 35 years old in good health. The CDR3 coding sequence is TGTGCCAGCAGCTCCTTAAATAACAATGAGCAGTTCTTC. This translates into CASSSLNNNEQFF.